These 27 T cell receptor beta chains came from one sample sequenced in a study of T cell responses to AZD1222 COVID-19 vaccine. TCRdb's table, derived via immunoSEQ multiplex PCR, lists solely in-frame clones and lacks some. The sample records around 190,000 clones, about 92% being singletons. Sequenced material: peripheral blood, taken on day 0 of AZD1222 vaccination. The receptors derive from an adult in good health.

CDR3 nucleotides: TGTGCCAGCAGCGTGACCGGCAGGGGGGATTTAGTTAAGCAGTACTTC. Its translation: CASSVTGRGDLVKQYF. The V call is TRBV7-9, the J call TRBJ2-7; the D gene is possibly TRBD1 (7 bases). Germline CDR1 is SEHNR and CDR2 is FQNEAQ (reference sequence). The ends were cut back, 5 bases at V and 8 bases at J, with 25 bases in the middle. The CDR3 is made up of 16 amino acids. Drawing the rest from reference TRBV7-9 and TRBJ2-7, the complete variable domain is DTGVSQNPRHKITKRGQNVTFRCDPISEHNRLYWYRQTLGQGPEFLTYFQNEAQLEKSRLLSDRFSAERPKGSFSTLEIQRTEQGDSAMYLCASSVTGRGDLVKQYFGPGTRLTVT.

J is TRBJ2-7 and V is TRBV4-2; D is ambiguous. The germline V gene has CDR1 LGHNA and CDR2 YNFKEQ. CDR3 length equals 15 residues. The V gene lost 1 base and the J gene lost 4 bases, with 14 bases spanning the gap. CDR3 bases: TGTGCCAGCAGCCAAGTCCTCGCCCCAGAATACGAGCAGTACTTC. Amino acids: CASSQVLAPEYEQYF.

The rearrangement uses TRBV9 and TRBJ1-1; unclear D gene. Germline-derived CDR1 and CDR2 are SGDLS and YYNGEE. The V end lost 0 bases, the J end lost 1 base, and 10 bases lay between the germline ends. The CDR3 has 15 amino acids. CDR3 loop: CASSVDLRQNTEAFF. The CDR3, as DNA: TGTGCCAGCAGCGTAGATCTCAGGCAGAACACTGAAGCTTTCTTT. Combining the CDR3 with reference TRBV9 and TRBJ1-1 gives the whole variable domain DSGVTQTPKHLITATGQRVTLRCSPRSGDLSVYWYQQSLDQGLQFLIQYYNGEERAKGNILERFSAQQFPDLHSELNLSSLELGDSALYFCASSVDLRQNTEAFFGQGTRLTVV.

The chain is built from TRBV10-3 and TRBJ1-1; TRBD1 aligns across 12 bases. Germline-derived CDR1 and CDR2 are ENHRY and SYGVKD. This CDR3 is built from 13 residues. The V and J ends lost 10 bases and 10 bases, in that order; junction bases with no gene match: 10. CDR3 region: CATGTGGSLRAFF. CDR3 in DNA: TGTGCCACGGGGACAGGGGGCAGTTTACGAGCTTTCTTT.

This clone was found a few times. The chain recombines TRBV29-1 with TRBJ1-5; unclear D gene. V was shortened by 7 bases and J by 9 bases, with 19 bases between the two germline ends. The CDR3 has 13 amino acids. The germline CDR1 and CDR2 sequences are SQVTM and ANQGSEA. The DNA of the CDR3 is TGCAGCGCCCAAGAGGGTCTAGGAACGCCCCAGCATTTT. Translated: CSAQEGLGTPQHF. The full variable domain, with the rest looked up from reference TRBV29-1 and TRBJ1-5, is SAVISQKPSRDICQRGTSLTIQCQVDSQVTMMFWYRQQPGQSLTLIATANQGSEATYESGFVIDKFPISRPNLTFSTLTVSNMSPEDSSIYLCSAQEGLGTPQHFGDGTRLSIL.

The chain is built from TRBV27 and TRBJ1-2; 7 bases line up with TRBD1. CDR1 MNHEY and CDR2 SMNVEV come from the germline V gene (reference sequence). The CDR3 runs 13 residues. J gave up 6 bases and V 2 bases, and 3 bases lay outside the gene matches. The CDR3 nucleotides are TGTGCCAGCAGTTTAGGACAGGAACATGGCTACACCTTC. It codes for CASSLGQEHGYTF.

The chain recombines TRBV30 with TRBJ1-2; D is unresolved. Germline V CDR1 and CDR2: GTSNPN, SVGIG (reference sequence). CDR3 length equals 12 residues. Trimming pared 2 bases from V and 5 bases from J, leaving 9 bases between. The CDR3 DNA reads TGTGCCTGGAGTACGGGCCCTTATGGCTACACCTTC. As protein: CAWSTGPYGYTF.

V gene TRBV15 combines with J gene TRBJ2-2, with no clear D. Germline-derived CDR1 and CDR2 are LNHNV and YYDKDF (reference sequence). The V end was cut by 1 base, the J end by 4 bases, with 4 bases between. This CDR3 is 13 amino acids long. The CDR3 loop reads CATSRAGTGELFF. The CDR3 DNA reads TGTGCCACCAGCAGAGCGGGCACCGGGGAGCTGTTTTTT.

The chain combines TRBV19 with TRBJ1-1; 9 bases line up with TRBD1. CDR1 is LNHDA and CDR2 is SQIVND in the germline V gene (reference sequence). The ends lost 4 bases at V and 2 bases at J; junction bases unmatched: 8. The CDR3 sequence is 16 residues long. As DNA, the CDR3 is TGTGCCAGTAGTACCCCGTGGGACAGGGATAACACTGAAGCTTTCTTT. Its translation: CASSTPWDRDNTEAFF.

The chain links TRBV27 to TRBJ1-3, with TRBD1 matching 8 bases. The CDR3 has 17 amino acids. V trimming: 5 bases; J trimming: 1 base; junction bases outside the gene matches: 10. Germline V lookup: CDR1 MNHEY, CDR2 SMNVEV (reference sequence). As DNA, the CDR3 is TGTGCCAGCAGTCCCTTCGCAGGGGGCGCTTCTGGAAACACCATATATTTT. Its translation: CASSPFAGGASGNTIYF.

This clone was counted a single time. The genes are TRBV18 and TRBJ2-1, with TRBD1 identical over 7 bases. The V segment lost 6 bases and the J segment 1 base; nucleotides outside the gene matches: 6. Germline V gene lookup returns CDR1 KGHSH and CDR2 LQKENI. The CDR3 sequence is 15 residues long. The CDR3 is CASSRDRESYNEQFF. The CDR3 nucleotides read TGTGCCAGCTCGCGCGACAGGGAATCCTACAATGAGCAGTTCTTC.

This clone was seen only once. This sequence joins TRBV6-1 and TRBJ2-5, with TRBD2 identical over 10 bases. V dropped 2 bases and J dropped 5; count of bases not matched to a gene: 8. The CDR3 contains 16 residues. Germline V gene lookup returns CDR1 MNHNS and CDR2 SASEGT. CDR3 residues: CASSETLAGAGETQYF. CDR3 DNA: TGTGCCAGCAGTGAAACCCTAGCGGGGGCGGGGGAGACCCAGTACTTC.

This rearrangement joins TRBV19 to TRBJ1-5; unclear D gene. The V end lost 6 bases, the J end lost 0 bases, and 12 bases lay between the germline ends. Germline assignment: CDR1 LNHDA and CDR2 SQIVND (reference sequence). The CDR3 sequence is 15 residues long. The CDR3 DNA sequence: TGTGCCAGTAGGCCCCGGACGGCTAGCAATCAGCCCCAGCATTTT. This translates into CASRPRTASNQPQHF.

Here the CDR3 reads CASSPREGVLNSPLHF. CDR3 DNA: TGTGCCAGCTCACCCAGGGAAGGGGTGTTAAATTCACCCCTCCACTTT. The rearrangement uses TRBV18 and TRBJ1-6; TRBD1 might be the D (5 bases). Trimming cost V 3 bases and J 7 bases, with 16 bases left between them. Germline V gene lookup returns CDR1 KGHSH and CDR2 LQKENI. This CDR3 is 16 amino acids long.

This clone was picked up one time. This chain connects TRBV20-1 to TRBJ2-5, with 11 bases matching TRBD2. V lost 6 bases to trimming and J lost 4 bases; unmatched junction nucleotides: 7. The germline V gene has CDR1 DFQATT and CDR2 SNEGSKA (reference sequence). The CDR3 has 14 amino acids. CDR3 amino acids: CSASSGGARETQYF. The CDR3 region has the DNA TGCAGTGCGAGTAGCGGGGGGGCCCGAGAGACCCAGTACTTC.

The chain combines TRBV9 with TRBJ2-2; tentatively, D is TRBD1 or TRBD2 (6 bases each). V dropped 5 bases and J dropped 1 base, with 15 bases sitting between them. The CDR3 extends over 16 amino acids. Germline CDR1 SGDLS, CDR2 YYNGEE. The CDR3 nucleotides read TGTGCCAGCAGTCTCCCGGAGGGGGTGAACACCGGGGAGCTGTTTTTT. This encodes CASSLPEGVNTGELFF. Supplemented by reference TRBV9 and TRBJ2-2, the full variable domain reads DSGVTQTPKHLITATGQRVTLRCSPRSGDLSVYWYQQSLDQGLQFLIQYYNGEERAKGNILERFSAQQFPDLHSELNLSSLELGDSALYFCASSLPEGVNTGELFFGEGSRLTVL.

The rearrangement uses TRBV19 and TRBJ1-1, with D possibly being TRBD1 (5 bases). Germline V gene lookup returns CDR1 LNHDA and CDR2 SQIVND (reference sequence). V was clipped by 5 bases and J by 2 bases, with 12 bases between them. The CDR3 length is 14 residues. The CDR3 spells CASSPQGVNTEAFF. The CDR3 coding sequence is TGTGCCAGTAGTCCCCAGGGTGTAAACACTGAAGCTTTCTTT.

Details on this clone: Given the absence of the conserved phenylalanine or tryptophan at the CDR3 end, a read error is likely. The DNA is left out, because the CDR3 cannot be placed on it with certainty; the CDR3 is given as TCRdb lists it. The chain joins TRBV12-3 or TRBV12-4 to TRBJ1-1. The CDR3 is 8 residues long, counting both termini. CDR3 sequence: CASSPRVS.

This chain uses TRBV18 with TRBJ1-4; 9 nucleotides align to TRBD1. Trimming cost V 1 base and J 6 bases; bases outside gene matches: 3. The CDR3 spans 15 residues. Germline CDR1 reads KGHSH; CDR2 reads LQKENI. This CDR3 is CASSPQGTGHEKLFF. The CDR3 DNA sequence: TGTGCCAGCTCACCACAAGGGACAGGGCATGAAAAACTGTTTTTT.

In DNA form, the CDR3 reads TGTGCCAGCAGTTACTCGATTGGCAGATGTCTGTTCTGGGTCACAGATACGCAGTATTTT. It specifies CASSYSIGRCLFWVTDTQYF. V is TRBV6-2 or TRBV6-3 and J is TRBJ2-3; D uncertain. Trimming removed 0 bases at V and 2 bases at J, with 24 bases between. The germline V gene encodes CDR1 MNHEY and CDR2 SVGEGT. This CDR3 is built from 20 residues.

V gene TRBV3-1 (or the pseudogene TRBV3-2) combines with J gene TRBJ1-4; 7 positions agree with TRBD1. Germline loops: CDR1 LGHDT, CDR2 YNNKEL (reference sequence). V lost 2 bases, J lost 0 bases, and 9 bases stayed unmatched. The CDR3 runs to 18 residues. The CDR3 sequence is CASSQTGQAGTTNEKLFF. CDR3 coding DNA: TGTGCCAGCAGCCAAACAGGACAGGCCGGCACAACTAATGAAAAACTGTTTTTT.

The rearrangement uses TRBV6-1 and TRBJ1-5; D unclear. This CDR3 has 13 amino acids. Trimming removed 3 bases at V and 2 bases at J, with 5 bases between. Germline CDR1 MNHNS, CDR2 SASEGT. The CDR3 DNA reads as TGTGCCAGCAGTGAGCATCGCAATCAGCCCCAGCATTTT. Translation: CASSEHRNQPQHF.

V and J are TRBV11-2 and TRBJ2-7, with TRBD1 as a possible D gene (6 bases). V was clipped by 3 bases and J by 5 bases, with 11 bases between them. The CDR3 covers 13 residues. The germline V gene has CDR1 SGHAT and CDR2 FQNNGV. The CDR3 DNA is TGTGCCAGCAGCTTTGTACAGGGTAACGAGCAGTACTTC. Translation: CASSFVQGNEQYF. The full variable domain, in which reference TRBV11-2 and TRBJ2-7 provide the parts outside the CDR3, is EAGVAQSPRYKIIEKRQSVAFWCNPISGHATLYWYQQILGQGPKLLIQFQNNGVVDDSQLPKDRFSAERLKGVDSTLKIQPAKLEDSAVYLCASSFVQGNEQYFGPGTRLTVT.

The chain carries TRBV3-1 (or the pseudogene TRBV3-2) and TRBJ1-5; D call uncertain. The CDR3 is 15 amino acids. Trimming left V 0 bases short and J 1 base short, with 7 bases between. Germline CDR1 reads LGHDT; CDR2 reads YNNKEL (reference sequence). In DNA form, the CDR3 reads TGTGCCAGCAGCCAAGACTCACAGAGCAATCAGCCCCAGCATTTT. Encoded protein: CASSQDSQSNQPQHF.

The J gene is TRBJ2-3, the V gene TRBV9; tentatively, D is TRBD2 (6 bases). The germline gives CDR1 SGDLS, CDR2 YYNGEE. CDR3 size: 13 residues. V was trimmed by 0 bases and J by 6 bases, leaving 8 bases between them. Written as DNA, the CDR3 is TGTGCCAGCAGCGTAGCGGGGGTTGATACGCAGTATTTT. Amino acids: CASSVAGVDTQYF.

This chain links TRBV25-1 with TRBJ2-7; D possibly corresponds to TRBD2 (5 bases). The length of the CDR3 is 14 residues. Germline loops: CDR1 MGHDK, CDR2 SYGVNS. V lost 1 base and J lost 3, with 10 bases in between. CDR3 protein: CASSEFGSNYEQYF. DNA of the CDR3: TGTGCCAGCAGTGAATTTGGGAGCAACTACGAGCAGTACTTC.

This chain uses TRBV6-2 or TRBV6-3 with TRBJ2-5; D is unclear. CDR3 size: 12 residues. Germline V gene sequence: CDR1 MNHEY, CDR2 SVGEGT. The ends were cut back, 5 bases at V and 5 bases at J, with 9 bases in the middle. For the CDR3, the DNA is TGTGCCAGCAGTGCCTCCTCGGAGACCCAGTACTTC. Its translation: CASSASSETQYF.